This T cell receptor beta chain was captured by sequencing in a study of T cells in Graves' hyperthyroidism and ophthalmopathy. Exclusion followed for patients with uncontrolled infection, other autoimmune disease, pregnancy or lactation. Germline CDR1 reads ENHRY; CDR2 reads SYGVKD. The CDR3 is 14 amino acids. The germline V and J ends were trimmed by 6 bases and 4 bases, with 12 bases remaining between them. The TCR beta CDR3 regions underwent amplification using RNA transcripts as the source. A set of HTBI primers served as the primers for a first-round RT-PCR of the TCR CDR3. TCRdb itself ran the multiplex PCR reads through MiXCR, one entry per CDR3 protein. The table shows 490,000 or so distinct CDR3 sequences, with approximately 48% occurring only once.

This receptor was identified in an adult woman with Graves' disease, either hyperthyroidism or ophthalmopathy (not recorded which). Sequencing was done on a sample of peripheral blood or thyroid tissue (not recorded which). This chain connects TRBV10-3 to TRBJ2-2; D is uncertain. The CDR3 DNA follows: TGTGCCATCAGGGCCCTTGTTTTCACCGGGGAGCTGTTTTTT. The encoded protein is CAIRALVFTGELFF.